This TCR beta chain was sequenced during a study of shared clonotypes between healthy human individuals. Study results and caveats: In a few donors, about 5% of naive CD4 clonotypes appeared in common.

In regard to this clone: Its matching antigen is unknown.

From CD4+ cells came CD45RA+ naive and CD45RA-negative memory subsets. The authors split each subset's genomic DNA evenly across several immunoSEQ plates. Methods used by the authors: ImmunoSEQ supplied junction-only sequences lacking quality scores, so filtering was different. The assay was immunoSEQ multiplex PCR, and TCRdb's table has in-frame clones only and misses some. The V and J calls and clone size are taken from that table; D and trimming were inferred from the DNA. The sample consists of about 980,000 clones, over 60% of them appearing once. V shed 1 base and J 5 bases; nucleotides not matched to a gene: 7. CDR3 length: 16 amino acids. The germline gives CDR1 SGHNT, CDR2 YENEEA.

Sample: memory CD4+ T cells sorted from blood. This sample's subset: CD45RA-negative fraction. The V and J genes are TRBV11-3 and TRBJ2-2; 7 bases are shared with TRBD2. The origin of this receptor is a man between 18 and 35 years old in good health. The CDR3 reads CASSLVAGALTGELFF. For the CDR3, the DNA is TGTGCCAGCAGCTTAGTGGCGGGAGCCCTTACCGGGGAGCTGTTTTTT.